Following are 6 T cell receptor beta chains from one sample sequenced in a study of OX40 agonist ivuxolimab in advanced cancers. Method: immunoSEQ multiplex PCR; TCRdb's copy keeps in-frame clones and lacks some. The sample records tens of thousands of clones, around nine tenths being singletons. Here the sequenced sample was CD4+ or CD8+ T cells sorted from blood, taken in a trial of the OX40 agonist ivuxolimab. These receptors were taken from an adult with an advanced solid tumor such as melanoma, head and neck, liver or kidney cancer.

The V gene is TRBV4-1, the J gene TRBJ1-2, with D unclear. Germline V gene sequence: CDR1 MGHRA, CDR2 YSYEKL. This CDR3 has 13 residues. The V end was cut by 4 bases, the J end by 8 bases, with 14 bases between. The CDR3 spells CASSPFEGSGYTF. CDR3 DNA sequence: TGCGCCAGCAGCCCTTTCGAGGGAAGCGGCTACACCTTC.

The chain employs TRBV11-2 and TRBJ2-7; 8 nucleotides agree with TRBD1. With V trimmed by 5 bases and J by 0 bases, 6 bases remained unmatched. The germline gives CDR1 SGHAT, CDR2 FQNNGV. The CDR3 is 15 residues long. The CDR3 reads CASSEAGGFSYEQYF. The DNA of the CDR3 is TGTGCCAGCAGCGAAGCAGGGGGCTTCTCCTACGAGCAGTACTTC.

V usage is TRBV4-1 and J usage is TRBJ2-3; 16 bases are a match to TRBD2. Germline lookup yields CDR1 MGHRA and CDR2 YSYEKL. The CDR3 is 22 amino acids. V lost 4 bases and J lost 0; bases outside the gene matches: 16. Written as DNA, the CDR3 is TGCGCCAGCAGCCCACCCTTAGCGGGACTAGCGGGAGGGCCTCCTAGCACAGATACGCAGTATTTT. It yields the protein CASSPPLAGLAGGPPSTDTQYF.

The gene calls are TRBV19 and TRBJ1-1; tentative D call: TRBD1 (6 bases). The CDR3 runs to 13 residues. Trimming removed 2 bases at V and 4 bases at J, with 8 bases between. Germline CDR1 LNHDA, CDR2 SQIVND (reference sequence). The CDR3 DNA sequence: TGTGCCAGTAGTATATGGGGGGCCACTGAAGCTTTCTTT. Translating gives CASSIWGATEAFF.

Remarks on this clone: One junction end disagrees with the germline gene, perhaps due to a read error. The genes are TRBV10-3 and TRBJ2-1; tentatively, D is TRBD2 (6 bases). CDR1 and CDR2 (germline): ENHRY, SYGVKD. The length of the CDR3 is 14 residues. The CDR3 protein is CAINQAGGNNEQLF. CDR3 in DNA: TGTGCCATCAATCAAGCGGGCGGAAACAATGAGCAGCTCTTC.

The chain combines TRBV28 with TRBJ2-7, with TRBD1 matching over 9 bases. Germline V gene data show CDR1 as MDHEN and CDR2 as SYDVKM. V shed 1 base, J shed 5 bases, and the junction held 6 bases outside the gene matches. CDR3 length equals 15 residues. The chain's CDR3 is CASSLFTGGRDEQYF. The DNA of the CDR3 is TGTGCCAGCAGTTTATTTACAGGGGGCCGGGACGAGCAGTACTTC.